This T cell receptor (beta chain) comes out of a study of monozygotic twins with inflammatory bowel disease. Germline CDR1 reads MNHEY; CDR2 reads SVGAGI. This CDR3 contains 13 residues. TCRdb reprocessed the 5' RACE reads and stores each CDR3 protein as one record, lacking DNA. Recorded here are over 350,000 distinct CDR3 sequences; the top ten clones represent approximately 2.8%. This sequence joins TRBV6-5 and TRBJ1-6. Sequencing was done on a sample of blood. The TCR sequence derives from a human donor with ulcerative colitis or Crohn's disease, or a healthy co-twin of an affected twin (not recorded which). CDR3 residues: CASSYSPRAPLHF.